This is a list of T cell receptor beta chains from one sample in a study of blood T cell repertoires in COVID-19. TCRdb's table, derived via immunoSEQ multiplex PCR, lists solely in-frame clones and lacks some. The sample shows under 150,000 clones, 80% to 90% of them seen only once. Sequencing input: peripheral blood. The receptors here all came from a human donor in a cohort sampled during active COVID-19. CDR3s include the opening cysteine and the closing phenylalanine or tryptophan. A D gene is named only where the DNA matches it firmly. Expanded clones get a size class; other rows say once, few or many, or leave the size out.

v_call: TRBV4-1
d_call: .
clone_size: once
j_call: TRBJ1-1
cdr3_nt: TGCGCCAGCAGCCGGCTCCAAGGAGGCACTGAAGCTTTCTTT
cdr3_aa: CASSRLQGGTEAFF

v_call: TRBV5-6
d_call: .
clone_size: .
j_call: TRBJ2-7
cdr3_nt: TGTGCCAGCAGCTTGGCAGGGCGATCCTACGAGCAGTACTTC
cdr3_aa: CASSLAGRSYEQYF

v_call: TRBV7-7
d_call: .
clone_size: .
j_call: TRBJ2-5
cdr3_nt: TGTGCTAGCAGCGGCAGCATCGGCGGGACCCAGTACTTC
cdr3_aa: CASSGSIGGTQYF

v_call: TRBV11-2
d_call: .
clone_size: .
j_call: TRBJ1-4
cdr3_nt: TGTGCCAGCAGCCCCCCCAGGGGAAAGCCTACTGAAAAACTGTTTTTT
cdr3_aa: CASSPPRGKPTEKLFF

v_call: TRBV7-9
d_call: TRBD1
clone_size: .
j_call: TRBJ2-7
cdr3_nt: TGTGCCACTTCCCCAGGGGGCAGATACGAGCAGTACTTC
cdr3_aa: CATSPGGRYEQYF

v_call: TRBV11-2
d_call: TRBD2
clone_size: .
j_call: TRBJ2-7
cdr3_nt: TGTGCCAGCAGCATAATAAGGGGAGGGGTATACAACGAGCAGTACTTC
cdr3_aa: CASSIIRGGVYNEQYF

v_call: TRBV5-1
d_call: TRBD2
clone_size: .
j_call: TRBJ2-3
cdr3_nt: TGCGCCAGCAGCTCCCTCCCGGGGGGGGGCAGAGGTACAGATACGCAGTATTTT
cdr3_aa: CASSSLPGGGRGTDTQYF

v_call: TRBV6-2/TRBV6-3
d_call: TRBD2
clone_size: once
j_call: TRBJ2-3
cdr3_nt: TGTGCCAGCAGCCCCGGACTAGCGGGGGTCACAGATACGCAGTATTTT
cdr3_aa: CASSPGLAGVTDTQYF

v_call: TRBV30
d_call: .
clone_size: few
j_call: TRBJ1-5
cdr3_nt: TGTGCCTGGGACTTTCCCAATCAGCCCCAGCATTTT
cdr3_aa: CAWDFPNQPQHF

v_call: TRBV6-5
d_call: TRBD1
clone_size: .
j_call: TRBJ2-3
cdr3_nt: TGTGCCGGCACCATACAGGGGAAAGGCACAGATACGCAGTATTTT
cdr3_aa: CAGTIQGKGTDTQYF